Shown below are 26 T cell receptor beta chains from a single sample sequenced in a study of PD-1 blockade in mismatch repair-deficient tumors. Using immunoSEQ multiplex PCR, the repertoire was profiled, and TCRdb retains in-frame clones only, with some absent. Of approximately 40,000 clones in the sample, roughly 77% were seen once. The material sequenced was peripheral blood, taken 4 weeks after starting pembrolizumab. The receptors originated from an adult with mismatch repair-deficient cancer.

This rearrangement joins TRBV4-3 to TRBJ2-6; 8 nucleotides match TRBD1. Trimming removed 4 bases from V and 4 bases from J; junction bases left unmatched: 6. The germline V gene encodes CDR1 LGHNA and CDR2 YSLEER. CDR3 length: 16 residues. Here the CDR3 reads CASSPRTGTGANVLTF. In nucleotides, the CDR3 is TGCGCCAGCAGCCCTCGGACAGGGACCGGGGCCAACGTCCTGACTTTC.

With respect to this clone: Mismatch with germline at one junction end may stem from a read error. The chain carries TRBV6-1 and TRBJ1-1; D might be TRBD1 (6 bases). Germline values: CDR1 MNHNS, CDR2 SASEGT. The CDR3 has 16 amino acids. CDR3 nucleotides: TGTGCCATCAGTGAGTCCCCGGGACAAACCAACACTGAAGCTTTCTTT. This sequence encodes CAISESPGQTNTEAFF.

This chain joins TRBV19 and TRBJ2-5, with D maybe TRBD2 (6 bases). V lost 6 bases and J 5 bases, leaving 10 bases between the germline ends. Germline V gives CDR1 LNHDA, CDR2 SQIVND (reference sequence). The CDR3 length is 12 residues. CDR3 sequence reads: CASRGGAETQYF. The CDR3, as DNA: TGTGCCAGTAGAGGCGGGGCGGAGACCCAGTACTTC.

This clone appeared a single time. The chain has TRBV13 and TRBJ2-5, with 7 positions matching TRBD1. CDR1 and CDR2 (germline): PRHDT, FYEKMQ (reference sequence). V was pared by 2 bases and J by 1 base, with 1 base of the junction left unmatched. The CDR3 covers 14 residues. The CDR3, as DNA: TGTGCCAGCAGCTTATACAGGGGCCAAGAGACCCAGTACTTC. Encoded protein: CASSLYRGQETQYF. The complete variable domain, with remaining parts taken from reference TRBV13 and TRBJ2-5, reads AAGVIQSPRHLIKEKRETATLKCYPIPRHDTVYWYQQGPGQDPQFLISFYEKMQSDKGSIPDRFSAQQFSDYHSELNMSSLELGDSALYFCASSLYRGQETQYFGPGTRLLVL.

The V gene is TRBV19, the J gene TRBJ1-2, with D perhaps matching TRBD1 (6 bases). The V and J ends lost 10 bases and 6 bases respectively, with 27 bases between them. Per germline, CDR1 LNHDA and CDR2 SQIVND (reference sequence). The CDR3 spans 16 residues. The CDR3 DNA reads TGTGCCACCAAATGGACCCTGGACAGTTTTGGCCATGGCTACACCTTC. Protein product: CATKWTLDSFGHGYTF.

This chain's CDR3 is CASSLSYEQYF. The CDR3 nucleotides are TGTGCCAGCAGTTTATCCTACGAGCAGTACTTC. The chain carries TRBV27 and TRBJ2-7; D ambiguous. The CDR3 has 11 amino acids. Trimming pared 0 bases from V and 3 bases from J, leaving 0 bases between. CDR1 and CDR2 from the germline V gene are MNHEY and SMNVEV (reference sequence).

The V gene is TRBV9, the J gene TRBJ2-1; D could derive from TRBD1 or TRBD2 (5 bases each). CDR1 and CDR2 (germline): SGDLS, YYNGEE. The CDR3 has 15 amino acids. V gave up 1 base and J gave up 2 bases, with 10 bases separating them. The CDR3 sequence: CASSVFGTPYNEQFF. The CDR3, as DNA: TGTGCCAGCAGCGTATTTGGGACCCCCTACAATGAGCAGTTCTTC.

The rearrangement uses TRBV9 and TRBJ2-5, with TRBD1 as a possible D gene (6 bases). CDR1 is SGDLS, CDR2 YYNGEE, per germline. The V end was cut by 4 bases, the J end by 1 base, with 20 bases between. The CDR3 spans 17 residues. The CDR3 spells CASSLSLPGAGQETQYF. DNA of the CDR3: TGTGCCAGCAGCTTATCTCTCCCAGGGGCCGGCCAAGAGACCCAGTACTTC. The whole variable domain, filled in from reference TRBV9 and TRBJ2-5, reads DSGVTQTPKHLITATGQRVTLRCSPRSGDLSVYWYQQSLDQGLQFLIQYYNGEERAKGNILERFSAQQFPDLHSELNLSSLELGDSALYFCASSLSLPGAGQETQYFGPGTRLLVL.

The chain couples TRBV5-4 to TRBJ2-7; D may be TRBD1 or TRBD2 (5 bases each). Germline V gives CDR1 SGHNT, CDR2 YYREEE (reference sequence). The CDR3 has 15 residues. V was shortened by 4 bases and J by 1 base, with 15 bases between the two germline ends. The CDR3 coding sequence is TGTGCCAGCAGCGGCGCGGGCCCAGGGTCCTACGAGCAGTACTTC. This codes for CASSGAGPGSYEQYF.

The gene calls are TRBV13 and TRBJ2-1; tentatively, D is TRBD2 (6 bases). CDR1 PRHDT and CDR2 FYEKMQ come from the germline V gene (reference sequence). V dropped 1 base and J dropped 3 bases, with 10 bases sitting between them. This CDR3 is 15 amino acids long. Written as DNA, the CDR3 is TGTGCCAGCAGCTTAGTCGGGAGTATCTACAATGAGCAGTTCTTC. As protein: CASSLVGSIYNEQFF.

This chain connects TRBV28 to TRBJ1-2, with a weak D call TRBD1 (6 bases). The CDR3 runs to 14 residues. Germline lookup yields CDR1 MDHEN and CDR2 SYDVKM. V was trimmed by 3 bases and J by 0 bases, leaving 8 bases between them. CDR3 coding DNA: TGTGCCAGCAGTTTTACAGGGACTAACTATGGCTACACCTTC. It translates to CASSFTGTNYGYTF.

This clone was counted once. V and J are TRBV5-1 and TRBJ2-1, with a possible D match to TRBD2 (6 bases). Per the germline V gene, CDR1 is SGHRS and CDR2 is YFSETQ. Trimming stripped 4 bases from V and 2 bases from J, with 16 bases between. The CDR3 loop spans 16 amino acids. The DNA of the CDR3 is TGCGCCAGCAGCCAATCAGTCGGCGGGGCCTACAATGAGCAGTTCTTC. Its translation is CASSQSVGGAYNEQFF.

In this sample, this clone turned up a few times. In DNA form, the CDR3 reads TGTGCCAGCAGTGAACATATGGCCTACGAGCAGTACTTC. Translating it yields CASSEHMAYEQYF. This chain connects TRBV2 to TRBJ2-7; no reliable D call. The CDR3 totals 13 residues. The germline V gene has CDR1 SNHLY and CDR2 FYNNEI. The V end was cut by 2 bases, the J end by 2 bases, with 7 bases between.

The chain recombines TRBV11-2 with TRBJ2-1, with 10 bases identical to TRBD1. The trim removed 4 bases at V and 2 bases at J, leaving 5 bases unmatched. The germline CDR1 and CDR2 sequences are SGHAT and FQNNGV. CDR3 length: 16 amino acids. The CDR3 DNA is TGTGCCAGCAGCTACACCGGGACAGGGGCCTACAATGAGCAGTTCTTC. Translating it yields CASSYTGTGAYNEQFF.

The chain employs TRBV5-1 and TRBJ2-2, with TRBD2 as a possible D gene (5 bases). CDR3 length equals 14 residues. The germline gives CDR1 SGHRS, CDR2 YFSETQ. With 2 bases removed from V and 6 bases from J, the gap between germline ends came to 11 bases. CDR3 in amino acids: CASSLDSGSGELFF. In nucleotides, the CDR3 is TGCGCCAGCAGCTTAGACTCGGGGTCCGGGGAGCTGTTTTTT.

V is TRBV27 and J is TRBJ2-7; perhaps TRBD1 as D (6 bases). Germline V lookup: CDR1 MNHEY, CDR2 SMNVEV (reference sequence). Trimming removed 1 base at V and 3 bases at J, with 13 bases between. The CDR3 extends over 15 amino acids. CDR3 sequence reads: CASSLLVKGVYEQYF. The DNA for the CDR3 is TGTGCCAGCAGTTTATTGGTAAAGGGGGTCTACGAGCAGTACTTC.

The rearrangement joins TRBV19 to TRBJ2-1; TRBD1 aligns across 10 bases. V shed 4 bases, J shed 5 bases, and the junction held 5 bases outside the gene matches. Germline-derived CDR1 and CDR2 are LNHDA and SQIVND (reference sequence). The CDR3 length is 15 residues. The chain's CDR3 is CASSRMGTGDNEQFF. CDR3 nucleotides: TGTGCCAGTAGTAGGATGGGGACAGGGGACAATGAGCAGTTCTTC.

This clone turned up a few times. The chain couples TRBV25-1 to TRBJ2-3, with 7 bases lining up with TRBD2. The J segment lost 3 bases and the V segment lost 1 base, leaving 1 base of the junction unmatched. The CDR3 length is 14 residues. Germline-derived CDR1 and CDR2 are MGHDK and SYGVNS. The CDR3 sequence is CASSESSGTDTQYF. The CDR3 DNA reads as TGTGCCAGCAGTGAATCTAGCGGTACAGATACGCAGTATTTT.

The J gene is TRBJ2-3, the V gene TRBV7-9; 7 bases fit TRBD2. Germline loops: CDR1 SEHNR, CDR2 FQNEAQ (reference sequence). V shed 1 base, J shed 4 bases, and the junction held 11 bases outside the gene matches. The CDR3 runs 17 residues. CDR3 bases: TGTGCCAGCAGCTTAGGGCGGGAGAGAGGAGGGCCAGATACGCAGTATTTT. The encoded protein is CASSLGRERGGPDTQYF. Combining the CDR3 with reference TRBV7-9 and TRBJ2-3 gives the whole variable domain DTGVSQNPRHKITKRGQNVTFRCDPISEHNRLYWYRQTLGQGPEFLTYFQNEAQLEKSRLLSDRFSAERPKGSFSTLEIQRTEQGDSAMYLCASSLGRERGGPDTQYFGPGTRLTVL.

V usage is TRBV7-8 and J usage is TRBJ2-3; 11 bases match TRBD1. With V trimmed by 5 bases and J by 3 bases, 4 bases remained unmatched. CDR3 size: 15 residues. Germline assignment: CDR1 SGHVS and CDR2 FQNEAQ. CDR3 loop: CASSIGTGGTDTQYF. Here the CDR3 DNA reads TGTGCCAGCAGCATCGGGACAGGGGGGACAGATACGCAGTATTTT.

V and J are TRBV18 and TRBJ1-4; unclear D gene. Germline CDR1 and CDR2: KGHSH and LQKENI. V was cut by 0 bases and J by 5 bases, with 13 bases left in between. The CDR3 consists of 16 residues. The CDR3 loop is CASSPPFAGRNEKLFF. The CDR3 nucleotides are TGTGCCAGCTCACCACCTTTTGCTGGCCGGAATGAAAAACTGTTTTTT.

The chain uses TRBV11-2 and TRBJ1-1, with D possibly matching TRBD1 (5 bases). V lost 3 bases and J 1 base, leaving 12 bases between the germline ends. Germline V gene lookup returns CDR1 SGHAT and CDR2 FQNNGV. The CDR3 is 15 residues long. The CDR3 DNA follows: TGTGCCAGCAGCTTTCGGGGCTTCCCGAACACTGAAGCTTTCTTT. Protein: CASSFRGFPNTEAFF.

The chain links TRBV7-6 to TRBJ2-1; 12 nucleotides align to TRBD2. The V gene end was trimmed by 6 bases and the J gene end by 1 base; junction bases not matched to a gene: 7. The CDR3 is 17 amino acids. Looked up from germline, CDR1 is SGHVS and CDR2 is FNYEAQ. The CDR3 loop reads CASSRLAGEGSYNEQFF. The DNA for the CDR3 is TGTGCCAGCAGTCGACTAGCGGGAGAGGGGTCCTACAATGAGCAGTTCTTC. Looking up the rest from reference TRBV7-6 and TRBJ2-1 gives the full variable domain: GAGVSQSPRYKVTKRGQDVALRCDPISGHVSLYWYRQALGQGPEFLTYFNYEAQQDKSGLPNDRFSAERPEGSISTLTIQRTEQRDSAMYRCASSRLAGEGSYNEQFFGPGTRLTVL.

This clone appeared a few times. This chain connects TRBV9 to TRBJ1-2; 7 bases map to TRBD1. Germline CDR1 is SGDLS and CDR2 is YYNGEE. CDR3 size: 16 residues. The ends lost 4 bases at V and 0 bases at J; junction bases unmatched: 9. The CDR3 DNA is TGTGCCAGCAGCCTCAGTCGGGGACAGACTAACTATGGCTACACCTTC. It yields the protein CASSLSRGQTNYGYTF. The complete variable domain, with remaining parts taken from reference TRBV9 and TRBJ1-2, reads DSGVTQTPKHLITATGQRVTLRCSPRSGDLSVYWYQQSLDQGLQFLIQYYNGEERAKGNILERFSAQQFPDLHSELNLSSLELGDSALYFCASSLSRGQTNYGYTFGSGTRLTVV.

The V call is TRBV5-1, the J call TRBJ1-4; a weak D match, TRBD1 (6 bases). Germline CDR1 is SGHRS and CDR2 is YFSETQ. CDR3 size: 15 residues. The V and J ends lost 2 bases and 6 bases respectively, with 14 bases between them. The CDR3 is CASSLVRGGDEKLFF. The DNA of the CDR3 is TGCGCCAGCAGCTTAGTTAGGGGGGGAGATGAAAAACTGTTTTTT. Combining the CDR3 with reference TRBV5-1 and TRBJ1-4 gives the whole variable domain KAGVTQTPRYLIKTRGQQVTLSCSPISGHRSVSWYQQTPGQGLQFLFEYFSETQRNKGNFPGRFSGRQFSNSRSEMNVSTLELGDSALYLCASSLVRGGDEKLFFGSGTQLSVL.

This clone was recorded only once. J is TRBJ1-5 and V is TRBV28; possibly TRBD1 for D (5 bases). There are 16 residues in the CDR3. From germline, CDR1 is MDHEN and CDR2 SYDVKM. V dropped 5 bases and J dropped 4 bases, with 18 bases sitting between them. The CDR3 sequence: CASSLQPGQGNQPQHF. Here the CDR3 DNA reads TGTGCCAGCAGTCTCCAACCAGGACAAGGGAATCAGCCCCAGCATTTT.